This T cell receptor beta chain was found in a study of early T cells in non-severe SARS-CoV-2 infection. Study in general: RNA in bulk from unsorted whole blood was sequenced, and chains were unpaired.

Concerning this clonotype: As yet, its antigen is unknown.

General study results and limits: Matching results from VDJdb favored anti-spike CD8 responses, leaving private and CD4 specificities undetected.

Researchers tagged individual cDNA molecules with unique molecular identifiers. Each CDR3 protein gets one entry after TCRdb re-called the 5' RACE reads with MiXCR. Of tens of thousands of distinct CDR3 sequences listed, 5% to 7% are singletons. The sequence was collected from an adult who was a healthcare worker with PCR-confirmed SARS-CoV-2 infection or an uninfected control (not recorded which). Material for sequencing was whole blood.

This CDR3 reads CATRGHFGSPLHF. In DNA, the CDR3 is TGTGCCACCCGCGGACATTTCGGATCACCCCTCCACTTT. The genes are TRBV28 and TRBJ1-6, with D possibly matching TRBD1 (5 bases). Deletions cut 10 bases from V and 10 bases from J, with 17 bases between. This CDR3 is 13 amino acids long. Germline V gene lookup returns CDR1 MDHEN and CDR2 SYDVKM.